Included here is one T cell receptor (beta chain) sequence, with context. The sample is drawn from a study of patients and donors after allogeneic stem cell transplantation. The germline CDR1 and CDR2 sequences are MGHRA and YSYEKL. Trimming left V 4 bases short and J 4 bases short, with 13 bases between. This CDR3 comprises 14 residues. TCRdb recomputed calls from the RT-PCR reads with MiXCR, one row per CDR3 protein. The table records approximately 200,000 distinct CDR3 sequences, 41% of them present only once. The receptor comes from a human donor who was either an allogeneic HSCT recipient or a stem cell or donor lymphocyte infusion donor (not recorded which). It is not recorded whose cells these are; they may come from a transplant donor. The J gene is TRBJ1-1, the V gene TRBV4-1, with D uncertain. The sequenced material came from blood, either unsorted or a sorted T cell fraction (not recorded which). Written as DNA, the CDR3 is TGCGCCAGCAGCCCCGTCTTTGAGTCCACTGAAGCTTTCTTT. This encodes CASSPVFESTEAFF.